A selection of T cell receptor beta chains follows, all from one sample in a study of T cells in Graves' hyperthyroidism and ophthalmopathy. TCRdb processed the multiplex PCR reads anew with MiXCR; each CDR3 protein has one entry. The repertoire holds approximately 740,000 distinct CDR3 sequences, with around 15% as singletons. Sequencing was carried out using blood. The origin of the receptors is a woman aged 18-35 years with Graves' hyperthyroidism. CDR3s leave out the opening cysteine and the closing phenylalanine or tryptophan. The listing skips clone size in some rows; elsewhere it reads once, few, many or a size class.

CDR3	V	size
ASSPTGGAADTQY	TRBV4-3	many
ASRKQETQY	TRBV7-9	many
ASADRWQGSYEQY	TRBV14	few
ASSLGDRELSYT	TRBV4-2	NA
ASRDINYNEQF	TRBV27	many
ASSHSTGTGTGELF	TRBV4-3	few
ASSGLGQWIQGGTDTQY	TRBV6-1	many
ASSDTGYTGELF	TRBV6-2/TRBV6-3	many
ASSVGGISTDTQY	TRBV2	many
ASFSPGTGNQPQH	TRBV6-1	many
ASSSDKDYGYT	TRBV7-9	NA
ASSLRTGSGTDTQY	TRBV7-2	few
ATSDFGYGYT	TRBV24-1	NA
ASRLGQAVYAEAF	TRBV6-1	many
ASSLGLAGSGEQY	TRBV7-3	many
ASRRVTGELF	TRBV6-1	NA
ASRLEGLVRTEAF	TRBV6-1	NA
AISREGNTEAF	TRBV10-3	NA
SVDATGPEAF	TRBV29-1	many
ASSPQTGVSQY	TRBV7-2	many